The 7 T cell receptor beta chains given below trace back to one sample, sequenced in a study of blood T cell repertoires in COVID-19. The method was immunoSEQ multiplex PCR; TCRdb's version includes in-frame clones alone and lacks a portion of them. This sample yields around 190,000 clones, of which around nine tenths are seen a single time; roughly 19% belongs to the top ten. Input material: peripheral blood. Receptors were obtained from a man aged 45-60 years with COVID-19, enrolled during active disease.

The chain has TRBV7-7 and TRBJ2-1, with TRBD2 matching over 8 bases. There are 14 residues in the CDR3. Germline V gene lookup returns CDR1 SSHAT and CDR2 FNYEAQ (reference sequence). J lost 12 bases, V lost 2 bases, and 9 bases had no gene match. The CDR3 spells CASSLLGAGDRQFF. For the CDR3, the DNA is TGTGCCAGCAGCTTACTGGGAGCGGGGGATCGGCAGTTCTTC.

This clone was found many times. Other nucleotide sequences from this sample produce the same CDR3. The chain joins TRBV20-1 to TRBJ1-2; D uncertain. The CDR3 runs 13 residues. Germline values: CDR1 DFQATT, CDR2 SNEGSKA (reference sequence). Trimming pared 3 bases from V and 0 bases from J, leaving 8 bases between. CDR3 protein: CSASLLANYGYTF. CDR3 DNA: TGCAGTGCTAGTTTGTTAGCTAACTATGGCTACACCTTC.

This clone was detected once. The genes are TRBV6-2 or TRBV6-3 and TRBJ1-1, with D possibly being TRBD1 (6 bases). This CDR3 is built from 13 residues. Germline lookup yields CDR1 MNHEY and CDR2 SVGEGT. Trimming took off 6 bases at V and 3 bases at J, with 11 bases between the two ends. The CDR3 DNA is TGTGCCAGCAGCCTAAACAGGGACACTGAAGCTTTCTTT. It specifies CASSLNRDTEAFF.

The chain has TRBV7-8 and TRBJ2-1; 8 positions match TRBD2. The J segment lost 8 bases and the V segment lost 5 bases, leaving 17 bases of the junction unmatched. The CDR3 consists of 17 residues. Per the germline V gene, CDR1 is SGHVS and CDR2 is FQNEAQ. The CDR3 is CASSHPAGGLLPDEQFF. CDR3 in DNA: TGTGCCAGCAGCCACCCTGCGGGGGGCCTCCTACCGGATGAGCAGTTCTTC.

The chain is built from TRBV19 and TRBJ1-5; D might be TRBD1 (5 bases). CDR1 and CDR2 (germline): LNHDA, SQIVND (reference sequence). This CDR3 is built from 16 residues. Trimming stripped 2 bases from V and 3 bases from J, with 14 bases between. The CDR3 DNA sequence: TGTGCCAGTAGTATATTGGGGAAGGGGATCAATCAGCCCCAGCATTTT. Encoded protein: CASSILGKGINQPQHF. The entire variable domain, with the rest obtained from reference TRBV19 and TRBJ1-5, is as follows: DGGITQSPKYLFRKEGQNVTLSCEQNLNHDAMYWYRQDPGQGLRLIYYSQIVNDFQKGDIAEGYSVSREKKESFPLTVTSAQKNPTAFYLCASSILGKGINQPQHFGDGTRLSIL.

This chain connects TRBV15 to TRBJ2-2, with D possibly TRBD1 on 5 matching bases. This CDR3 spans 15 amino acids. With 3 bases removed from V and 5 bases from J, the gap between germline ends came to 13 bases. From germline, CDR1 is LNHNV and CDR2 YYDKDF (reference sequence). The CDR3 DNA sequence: TGTGCCACCAGCAGGGGCCGAAGGGGTACCGGGGAGCTGTTTTTT. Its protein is CATSRGRRGTGELFF.

CDR3 amino acids: CASSLQAGMNTEAFF. The DNA of the CDR3 is TGTGCCAGCAGTTTACAGGCCGGGATGAACACTGAAGCTTTCTTT. This chain joins TRBV27 and TRBJ1-1; D gene uncertain. The V end lost 2 bases, the J end lost 0 bases, and 10 bases lay between the germline ends. Germline CDR1 reads MNHEY; CDR2 reads SMNVEV (reference sequence). This CDR3 spans 15 amino acids.